Reported below is one T cell receptor (beta chain). This sample stems from a study of cytomegalovirus exposure and HLA in healthy donors. With V trimmed by 3 bases and J by 4 bases, 1 base remained unmatched. The CDR3 extends over 15 amino acids. Germline assignment: CDR1 LNHNV and CDR2 YYDKDF (reference sequence). With 60 Vbeta and 13 Jbeta primers, the PCR was carried out. Sequencing was performed with immunoSEQ multiplex PCR; in TCRdb, only in-frame clones are kept and a portion is missing. The data contain around 95,000 clones, roughly 70% of them singletons. The sequenced sample was PBMCs. This sequence originates from a male donor in good health and CMV-seronegative. The rearrangement joins TRBV15 to TRBJ2-1; 12 nucleotides align to TRBD2. CDR3 sequence: CATSSGTSGYNEQFF. DNA of the CDR3: TGTGCCACCAGCAGTGGGACTAGCGGGTACAATGAGCAGTTCTTC.